The 28 T cell receptor beta chains listed next were all sequenced from one sample in a study of T cells after yellow fever vaccination. TCRdb re-derived calls from the 5' RACE reads in MiXCR, one entry per CDR3 protein. The sample has fewer than 450,000 distinct CDR3 sequences; approximately 10% are singletons. The sequencing here drew on PBMCs, taken on the day of the first yellow fever vaccination. All receptors derive from a man aged 18 to 30 who received the YFV17D yellow fever vaccine.

The V gene is TRBV12-3 or TRBV12-4, the J gene TRBJ1-5, with D unclear. The CDR3 is made up of 14 amino acids. V lost 3 bases and J lost 5, with 11 bases in between. CDR3 DNA: TGTGCCAGCAGTTTTTCTCGGGTGCATCAGCCCCAGCATTTT. Translation: CASSFSRVHQPQHF.

This clonotype was detected only a few times. CDR3 DNA sequence: TGTGCCAGCAGCTCCCGACCGGGACGGACCCCTGGCTACACCTTC. Protein product: CASSSRPGRTPGYTF. The rearrangement uses TRBV7-9 and TRBJ1-2, with D possibly being TRBD1 (5 bases). Germline values: CDR1 SEHNR, CDR2 FQNEAQ (reference sequence). The CDR3 loop spans 15 amino acids. Trimming cost V 4 bases and J 7 bases, with 19 bases left between them.

Many counts were recorded for this clonotype. This sequence joins TRBV7-2 and TRBJ1-2; D gene ambiguous. V dropped 5 bases and J dropped 5 bases, with 18 bases sitting between them. The CDR3 loop spans 15 amino acids. The germline CDR1 and CDR2 sequences are SGHTA and FQGNSA. The CDR3 region has the DNA TGTGCCAGCAGCGACGCCCAAGGCCCCGGGTATGGCTACACCTTC. Protein sequence: CASSDAQGPGYGYTF.

This clonotype was seen ten or more times. V usage is TRBV15 and J usage is TRBJ2-7; D is unclear. Germline V gene sequence: CDR1 LNHNV, CDR2 YYDKDF (reference sequence). Trimming stripped 3 bases from V and 0 bases from J, with 6 bases between. This CDR3 spans 13 amino acids. The chain's CDR3 is CATSSRSSYEQYV. The CDR3 DNA reads as TGTGCCACCAGCAGCAGGAGCTCCTACGAGCAGTACGTC.

A few counts support this clonotype. The chain uses TRBV6-2 or TRBV6-3 and TRBJ1-5; D not certain. The CDR3 covers 14 residues. Trimming left V 6 bases short and J 0 bases short, with 9 bases between. The germline CDR1 and CDR2 sequences are MNHEY and SVGEGT. The CDR3 bases are TGTGCCAGCAGCCTCGTGGCTAGCAATCAGCCCCAGCATTTT. It is translated as CASSLVASNQPQHF.

This chain links TRBV5-1 with TRBJ2-7, with TRBD1 as a possible D gene (6 bases). V lost 5 bases and J 12 bases, leaving 21 bases between the germline ends. This CDR3 is 13 amino acids long. The germline V gene encodes CDR1 SGHRS and CDR2 YFSETQ. CDR3 coding DNA: TGCGCCAGCAGATTCAGGGGAGAAGACGATGGGTACTTC. Its translation: CASRFRGEDDGYF.

This clonotype was counted only a few times. This chain links TRBV6-5 with TRBJ1-2, with D hard to call. This CDR3 spans 14 amino acids. Per germline, CDR1 MNHEY and CDR2 SVGAGI. V lost 0 bases and J lost 7, with 12 bases in between. In DNA, the CDR3 is TGTGCCAGCAGTTACTCGGGAGGCCGGAGTGGCTACACCTTC. It encodes CASSYSGGRSGYTF.

The rearrangement uses TRBV12-3 or TRBV12-4 and TRBJ1-2; TRBD1 is a possible D gene (5 bases). Trimming cost V 2 bases and J 2 bases, with 9 bases left between them. The CDR3 covers 14 residues. The CDR3 nucleotides read TGTGCCAGCAGTTTATTGTCAGGGAACTATGGCTACACCTTC. Its translation: CASSLLSGNYGYTF.

The rearrangement links TRBV5-6 to TRBJ1-4; D may be TRBD1 (6 bases). Germline CDR1 is SGHDT and CDR2 is YYEEEE. This CDR3 contains 15 residues. With 4 bases removed from V and 0 bases from J, the gap between germline ends came to 10 bases. CDR3 coding DNA: TGTGCCAGCAGCACCGGGACATCAACTAATGAAAAACTGTTTTTT. It translates to CASSTGTSTNEKLFF. The whole variable domain, remainder taken from reference TRBV5-6 and TRBJ1-4, is DAGVTQSPTHLIKTRGQQVTLRCSPKSGHDTVSWYQQALGQGPQFIFQYYEEEERQRGNFPDRFSGHQFPNYSSELNVNALLLGDSALYLCASSTGTSTNEKLFFGSGTQLSVL.

The sample holds many counts of this clonotype. Germline and junction disagree at one end, which may indicate a read error. V is TRBV5-1 and J is TRBJ2-5; D is perhaps TRBD1 (6 bases). This CDR3 is 13 amino acids long. Germline values: CDR1 SGHRS, CDR2 YFSETQ. The CDR3 region is CASSLQGEETQYF. CDR3 nucleotides: TGTGCCAGCAGCTTACAGGGAGAAGAGACCCAGTACTTC.

CDR3 in amino acids: CASSQVLGADTEAFF. The CDR3 DNA follows: TGTGCCAGCAGCCAAGTCCTTGGGGCCGACACTGAAGCTTTCTTT. The rearrangement joins TRBV4-2 to TRBJ1-1; a possible D gene is TRBD1 (5 bases). V was pared by 1 base and J by 3 bases, with 12 bases between. The V gene's germline CDR1 is LGHNA and CDR2 YNFKEQ. The CDR3 has 15 amino acids.

The chain is built from TRBV18 and TRBJ2-5, with D perhaps assigned TRBD1 or TRBD2 (5 bases each). From germline, CDR1 is KGHSH and CDR2 LQKENI. Trimming took off 1 base at V and 2 bases at J, with 11 bases between the two ends. The CDR3 is 15 amino acids. Written as DNA, the CDR3 is TGTGCCAGCTCACCACAGGGACGGAGACAAGAGACCCAGTACTTC. It translates to CASSPQGRRQETQYF.

The chain uses TRBV5-5 and TRBJ2-1; the match to TRBD1 covers 9 bases. The CDR3 loop spans 16 amino acids. CDR1 and CDR2 (germline): SGHKS, YYEKEE (reference sequence). The ends lost 0 bases at V and 9 bases at J; junction bases unmatched: 10. Here the CDR3 reads CASSLGWGQGRGEQFF. The DNA for the CDR3 is TGTGCCAGCAGCTTGGGGTGGGGACAGGGAAGGGGTGAGCAGTTCTTC.

The V gene is TRBV20-1, the J gene TRBJ2-7; 9 bases line up with TRBD1. The length of the CDR3 is 13 residues. Germline CDR1 reads DFQATT; CDR2 reads SNEGSKA (reference sequence). The ends lost 6 bases at V and 2 bases at J; junction bases unmatched: 5. Written as DNA, the CDR3 is TGCAGTGCGGCGGACAGGGGCGCCTACGAGCAGTACTTC. As protein: CSAADRGAYEQYF.

This clonotype was counted a few times. The genes are TRBV4-2 and TRBJ2-7; 10 bases match TRBD2. After removal of 4 bases from V and 7 bases from J, the junction contained 13 bases not matched to a gene. Looked up from germline, CDR1 is LGHNA and CDR2 is YNFKEQ. The CDR3 extends over 16 amino acids. The DNA of the CDR3 is TGTGCCAGCAGCCCTGCTCGGACTAGCGGTCTTACAGAGCAGTACTTC. This gives the protein CASSPARTSGLTEQYF.

The J gene is TRBJ2-2, the V gene TRBV4-1; D perhaps matches TRBD2 (7 bases). Trimming removed 4 bases at V and 4 bases at J, with 22 bases between. Germline CDR1 is MGHRA and CDR2 is YSYEKL. The CDR3 totals 18 residues. This chain's CDR3 is CASSRKAGQGRVTGELFF. DNA of the CDR3: TGCGCCAGCAGCCGTAAAGCGGGGCAGGGGAGAGTCACCGGGGAGCTGTTTTTT.

Ten or more counts support this clonotype. This chain joins TRBV5-1 and TRBJ2-7, with 10 bases matching TRBD1. There are 15 residues in the CDR3. The germline V gene has CDR1 SGHRS and CDR2 YFSETQ. The J segment lost 4 bases and the V segment lost 6 bases, leaving 10 bases of the junction unmatched. The CDR3 sequence is CASMPGQGPLYEQYF. The CDR3 nucleotides read TGCGCCAGCATGCCGGGACAGGGGCCCCTATACGAGCAGTACTTC.

This clonotype was seen a handful of times. The genes are TRBV7-2 and TRBJ1-1, with D uncertain. Germline assignment: CDR1 SGHTA and CDR2 FQGNSA. V was cut by 4 bases and J by 1 base, with 10 bases left in between. There are 14 residues in the CDR3. CDR3 protein: CASSSNTRNTEAFF. CDR3 DNA sequence: TGTGCCAGCAGCTCCAACACACGGAACACTGAAGCTTTCTTT.

The chain is built from TRBV4-3 and TRBJ2-1; the D is unclear. The V end was cut by 10 bases, the J end by 4 bases, with 5 bases between. The CDR3 is made up of 10 amino acids. CDR1 and CDR2 (germline): LGHNA, YSLEER. The CDR3 is CANSYNEQFF. CDR3 DNA sequence: TGCGCCAACTCTTACAATGAGCAGTTCTTC.

V and J are TRBV28 and TRBJ1-2, with D tentatively TRBD1 (5 bases). This CDR3 spans 16 amino acids. CDR1 and CDR2 (germline): MDHEN, SYDVKM. Trimming pared 6 bases from V and 1 base from J, leaving 18 bases between. The CDR3 DNA follows: TGTGCCAGCAGGCCCCCGCGGGGGTCGGGTAACTATGGCTACACCTTC. Its translation: CASRPPRGSGNYGYTF.

This sequence joins TRBV20-1 and TRBJ2-5; 7 bases line up with TRBD1. Per germline, CDR1 DFQATT and CDR2 SNEGSKA (reference sequence). This CDR3 spans 12 amino acids. V shed 6 bases and J 0 bases; nucleotides not matched to a gene: 1. The CDR3 is CSAGQDQETQYF. CDR3 in DNA: TGCAGTGCCGGACAGGACCAAGAGACCCAGTACTTC.

J is TRBJ1-1 and V is TRBV6-1, with 7 bases fitting TRBD1. Germline V gene data show CDR1 as MNHNS and CDR2 as SASEGT. V lost 6 bases to trimming and J lost 2 bases; unmatched junction nucleotides: 6. CDR3 length equals 14 residues. The CDR3 protein is CASRKQGSNTEAFF. The CDR3 DNA reads TGTGCCAGCAGGAAACAGGGGTCAAACACTGAAGCTTTCTTT.

The V call is TRBV10-1, the J call TRBJ2-2; D call uncertain. The CDR3 length is 16 residues. The ends were cut back, 5 bases at V and 0 bases at J, with 13 bases in the middle. Germline V lookup: CDR1 WNHNN, CDR2 SYGVQD (reference sequence). The CDR3 here is CASSLYSGANTGELFF. For the CDR3, the DNA is TGCGCCAGCAGTCTCTACTCAGGCGCGAACACCGGGGAGCTGTTTTTT.

The rearrangement uses TRBV7-2 and TRBJ2-5, with D possibly TRBD2 on 6 matching bases. Trimming left V 5 bases short and J 5 bases short, with 21 bases between. Germline CDR1 is SGHTA and CDR2 is FQGNSA. The CDR3 sequence is 16 residues long. As DNA, the CDR3 is TGTGCCAGCAGCCCGCGAAGCGGTGGGGCGGGGGAGACCCAGTACTTC. This sequence encodes CASSPRSGGAGETQYF.

The table lists this clonotype with a few counts. The rearrangement links TRBV19 to TRBJ2-1; no definite D call. Trimming took 6 bases from V and 6 from J, leaving 6 bases between them. This CDR3 spans 11 amino acids. Looked up from germline, CDR1 is LNHDA and CDR2 is SQIVND (reference sequence). CDR3 in DNA: TGTGCCAGTAGGGTCCGCAATGAGCAGTTCTTC. Protein: CASRVRNEQFF.

This clonotype came up a few times. The V gene is TRBV6-2 or TRBV6-3, the J gene TRBJ2-1, with 11 bases that match TRBD2. The V and J ends lost 2 bases and 0 bases, in that order; junction bases with no gene match: 6. This CDR3 has 18 residues. Germline CDR1 MNHEY, CDR2 SVGEGT. Here the CDR3 reads CASSYATSGDSSYNEQFF. DNA of the CDR3: TGTGCCAGCAGTTACGCGACTAGCGGGGACAGCTCCTACAATGAGCAGTTCTTC.

The V and J genes are TRBV7-9 and TRBJ1-5; 9 positions agree with TRBD1. Trimming took 4 bases from V and 4 from J; bases not matched to a gene: 8. The CDR3 loop spans 16 amino acids. The germline V gene encodes CDR1 SEHNR and CDR2 FQNEAQ (reference sequence). The CDR3: CASSSNRDRVNQPQHF. In DNA form, the CDR3 reads TGTGCCAGCAGCTCGAACCGGGACAGGGTAAATCAGCCCCAGCATTTT. The full variable domain, its missing parts supplied by reference TRBV7-9 and TRBJ1-5, is DTGVSQNPRHKITKRGQNVTFRCDPISEHNRLYWYRQTLGQGPEFLTYFQNEAQLEKSRLLSDRFSAERPKGSFSTLEIQRTEQGDSAMYLCASSSNRDRVNQPQHFGDGTRLSIL.

This clonotype appeared a few times. The CDR3 is CASSQVGSSETQYF. The CDR3 region has the DNA TGTGCCAGCAGCCAAGTGGGGTCTAGTGAGACCCAGTACTTC. V is TRBV4-2 and J is TRBJ2-5, with D unclear. CDR3 size: 14 residues. Trimming stripped 1 base from V and 5 bases from J, with 11 bases between. Germline assignment: CDR1 LGHNA and CDR2 YNFKEQ.